These T cell receptor beta chains were read from a single sample in a study of human T cells and chemical hapten exposure. Via MiXCR, TCRdb re-called the RACE reads, giving one row per CDR3 protein. The sample lists about 110,000 distinct CDR3 sequences; 9% to 15% were seen once. The sequencing here drew on whole blood, taken in connection with sensitization to the hapten diphenylcyclopropenone (DPC). These receptors all come from a woman aged 45 to 65 with alopecia areata. Some clones in this sample may be carry-over from other donors' samples. Both conserved end residues are trimmed from each CDR3. Each record gives: J gene, V gene, CDR3 protein.

J: TRBJ1-1; V: TRBV7-9; CDR3: ASSSRQGPSTEAF
J: TRBJ2-7; V: TRBV3-1; CDR3: ASSQDWGTVAYEQY
J: TRBJ2-2; V: TRBV5-8; CDR3: ASSKKLANTGELF
J: TRBJ2-2; V: TRBV4-3; CDR3: ASSQDRSVNTGELF
J: TRBJ2-3; V: TRBV6-5; CDR3: ASNPSGGESDTQY
J: TRBJ1-6; V: TRBV28; CDR3: ASSFATGLGSPLH
J: TRBJ2-5; V: TRBV29-1; CDR3: SVGPGLAGVQTQY
J: TRBJ1-6; V: TRBV18; CDR3: ASSPLGIQGTAYNSPLH
J: TRBJ1-1; V: TRBV7-2; CDR3: ASSMRGPTNTEAF
J: TRBJ2-3; V: TRBV23-1; CDR3: ASNPQGVTDTQY
J: TRBJ2-3; V: TRBV12-3/TRBV12-4; CDR3: ASSLNGGTTDTQY
J: TRBJ2-7; V: TRBV7-2; CDR3: ASSGVYEQY
J: TRBJ1-3; V: TRBV11-2; CDR3: ASSIPGSSGNTIY
J: TRBJ2-1; V: TRBV27; CDR3: ASRPGSDNEQF
J: TRBJ1-1; V: TRBV9; CDR3: ASSTGSNTEAF
J: TRBJ2-4; V: TRBV14; CDR3: ASSQAGGATKNIQY
J: TRBJ2-5; V: TRBV5-1; CDR3: ASSQTGGEETQY
J: TRBJ1-5; V: TRBV18; CDR3: ASSPRTGQGPQH
J: TRBJ2-7; V: TRBV11-2; CDR3: ASSLAGLSSYEQY
J: TRBJ2-7; V: TRBV29-1; CDR3: SAAGGRGYEQY
J: TRBJ1-2; V: TRBV29-1; CDR3: SVEDRTAYGYT
J: TRBJ1-6; V: TRBV11-2; CDR3: ASSTNGGSSGSPLH
J: TRBJ2-7; V: TRBV3-1; CDR3: ASSQNPGQGSYEQY
J: TRBJ1-2; V: TRBV2; CDR3: ASREPWGKAGYT
J: TRBJ1-1; V: TRBV12-3/TRBV12-4; CDR3: DSRRTGAWNTEAF
J: TRBJ2-1; V: TRBV28; CDR3: ASSSYRDYQRGDEQF
J: TRBJ2-1; V: TRBV5-1; CDR3: ASRPTGGGYNEQF
J: TRBJ2-6; V: TRBV7-2; CDR3: ASSLRDRSSGANVLT
J: TRBJ2-2; V: TRBV12-3/TRBV12-4; CDR3: ASSPGTGATGELF